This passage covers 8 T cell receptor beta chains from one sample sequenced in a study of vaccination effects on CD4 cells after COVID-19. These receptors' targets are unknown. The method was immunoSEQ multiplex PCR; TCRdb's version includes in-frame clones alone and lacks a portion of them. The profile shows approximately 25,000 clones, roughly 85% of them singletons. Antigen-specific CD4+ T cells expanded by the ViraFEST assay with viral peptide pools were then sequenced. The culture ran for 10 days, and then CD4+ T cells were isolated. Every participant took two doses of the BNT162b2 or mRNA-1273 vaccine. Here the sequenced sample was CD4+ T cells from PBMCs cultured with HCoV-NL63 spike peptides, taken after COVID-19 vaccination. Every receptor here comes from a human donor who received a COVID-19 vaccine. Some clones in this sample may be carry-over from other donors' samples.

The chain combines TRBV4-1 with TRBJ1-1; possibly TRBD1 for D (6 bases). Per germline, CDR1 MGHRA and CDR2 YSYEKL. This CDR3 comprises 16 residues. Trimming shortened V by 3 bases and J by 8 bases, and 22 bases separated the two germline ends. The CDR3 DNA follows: TGCGCCAGCAGCCACTCTCCCCGGGACAAATCATCCGAAGCTTTCTTT. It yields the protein CASSHSPRDKSSEAFF.

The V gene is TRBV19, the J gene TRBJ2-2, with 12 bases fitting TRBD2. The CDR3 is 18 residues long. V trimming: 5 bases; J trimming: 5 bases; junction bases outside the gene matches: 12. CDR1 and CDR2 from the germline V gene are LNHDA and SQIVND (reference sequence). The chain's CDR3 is CASSARLAGASRTGELFF. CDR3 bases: TGTGCCAGTAGTGCCCGACTAGCGGGGGCCTCGAGGACCGGGGAGCTGTTTTTT. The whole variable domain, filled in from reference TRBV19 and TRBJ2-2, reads DGGITQSPKYLFRKEGQNVTLSCEQNLNHDAMYWYRQDPGQGLRLIYYSQIVNDFQKGDIAEGYSVSREKKESFPLTVTSAQKNPTAFYLCASSARLAGASRTGELFFGEGSRLTVL.

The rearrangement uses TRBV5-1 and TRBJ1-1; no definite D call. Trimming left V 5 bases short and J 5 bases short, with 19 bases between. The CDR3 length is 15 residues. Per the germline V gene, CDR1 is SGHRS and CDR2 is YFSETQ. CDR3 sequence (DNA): TGCGCCAGCAGTGGAGGAAGAATAATGGGGACTGAAGCTTTCTTT. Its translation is CASSGGRIMGTEAFF.

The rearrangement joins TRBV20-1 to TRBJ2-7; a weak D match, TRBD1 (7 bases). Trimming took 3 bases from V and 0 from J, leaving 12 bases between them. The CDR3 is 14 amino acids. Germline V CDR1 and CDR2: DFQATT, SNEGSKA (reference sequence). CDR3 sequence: CSASQGGLSYEQYV. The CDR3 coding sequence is TGCAGTGCTAGTCAGGGGGGCCTCTCCTACGAGCAGTACGTC.

Here the CDR3 DNA reads TGCGCCAGCAGCCTGGGTGTTGAGGGGGGAAAACTGTTTTTT. Protein product: CASSLGVEGGKLFF. The chain uses TRBV4-3 and TRBJ1-4; tentative D call: TRBD1 (6 bases). The CDR3 sequence is 14 residues long. V lost 4 bases and J lost 10, with 16 bases in between. Germline V gene data show CDR1 as LGHNA and CDR2 as YSLEER.

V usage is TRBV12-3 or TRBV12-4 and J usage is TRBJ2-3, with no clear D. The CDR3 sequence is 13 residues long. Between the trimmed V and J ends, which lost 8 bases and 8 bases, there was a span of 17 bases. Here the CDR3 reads CASRAPSTTTQYF. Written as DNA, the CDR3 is TGTGCCAGCCGCGCGCCCTCCACGACTACGCAGTATTTT.

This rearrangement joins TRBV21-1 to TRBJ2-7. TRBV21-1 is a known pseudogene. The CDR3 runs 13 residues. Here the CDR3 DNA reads TGTGCCAGCAGCAAAGAGGGACGGTACGAGCAGTACGTC. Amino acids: CASSKEGRYEQYV.

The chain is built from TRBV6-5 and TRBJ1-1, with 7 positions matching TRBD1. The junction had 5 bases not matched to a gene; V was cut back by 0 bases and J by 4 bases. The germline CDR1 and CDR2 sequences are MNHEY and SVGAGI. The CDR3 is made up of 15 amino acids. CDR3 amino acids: CASSYSNRGATEAFF. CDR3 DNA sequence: TGTGCCAGCAGTTACTCGAACAGGGGCGCCACTGAAGCTTTCTTT.